This is a list of T cell receptor beta chains from one sample in a study of blood T cell repertoires in COVID-19. Here immunoSEQ multiplex PCR was the method, and the copy in TCRdb shows in-frame clones only, minus some. Found here are roughly 160,000 clones, 84% of them singletons; the top ten hold approximately 14%. Sequences were obtained from peripheral blood. These receptors were collected from a man younger than 30 with active or convalescent COVID-19. The CDR3 runs from the conserved cysteine through the conserved F or W. D genes are given only for firm matches. The listing skips clone size in some rows; elsewhere it reads once, few, many or a size class.

cdr3_nt	cdr3_aa	clone_size	j_call	d_call	v_call
TGTGCCAGCAGCCTTACGCGCGCAGATACGCAGTATTTT	CASSLTRADTQYF	.	TRBJ2-3	.	TRBV11-3
TGTGCCAGCAGCCCCATACAGGGGGCGGGCACCGGGGAGCTGTTTTTT	CASSPIQGAGTGELFF	.	TRBJ2-2	TRBD1	TRBV5-4
TGTGCCAGCTCACCACGCCCAGGGCTCTCCTACGAGCAGTACTTC	CASSPRPGLSYEQYF	.	TRBJ2-7	.	TRBV18
TGCGCCAGCAGCTTGAGTCCCGGGACTAGAGGTCGGGAGCAGTACTTC	CASSLSPGTRGREQYF	few	TRBJ2-7	TRBD2	TRBV5-1
TGCGCCAGCAGCCCAAGTCTAGCCGTAACCGGGGAGCTGTTTTTT	CASSPSLAVTGELFF	.	TRBJ2-2	.	TRBV5-1
TGTGCCAGCAGCCAAGATAGGGCAGGGTATACCGGGGAGCTGTTTTTT	CASSQDRAGYTGELFF	.	TRBJ2-2	.	TRBV3-1/TRBV3-2
TGTGCCAGCAGTCCAATCGGGACTAGCGGGAGAGCTATGTTCTTC	CASSPIGTSGRAMFF	.	TRBJ2-1	TRBD2	TRBV28
TGCGCCAGCAGCACCGCCGGGACAGGGTACGAAAAACTGTTTTTT	CASSTAGTGYEKLFF	.	TRBJ1-4	TRBD1	TRBV5-1
TGTGCCAGCAGCCAAGTAGTGTCTAGCGGGTTTAGCAATGAGCAGTTCTTC	CASSQVVSSGFSNEQFF	.	TRBJ2-1	TRBD2	TRBV4-2
TGCAGCGTACCCGACAGGGGAAAGGCCGGGGAGCTGTTTTTT	CSVPDRGKAGELFF	.	TRBJ2-2	TRBD1	TRBV29-1
TGTGCCAGCAGTTTATTACGCAGGGCGTACTCTGGGGCCAACGTCCTGACTTTC	CASSLLRRAYSGANVLTF	.	TRBJ2-6	.	TRBV28
TGTGCCAGCAGCTTATCGACAGCCGGAAAGAACACTGAAGCTTTCTTT	CASSLSTAGKNTEAFF	.	TRBJ1-1	.	TRBV11-2
TGTGCCATCAGCCCGGGACAGGGCAATCAGCCCCAGCATTTT	CAISPGQGNQPQHF	few	TRBJ1-5	TRBD1	TRBV10-3
TGTGCCAGCAGCCTTTTCGCAGGGGGAAGGGGTGGAAGTGGCTACACCTTC	CASSLFAGGRGGSGYTF	.	TRBJ1-2	TRBD1	TRBV5-6
TGTGCCAGCAGCGTAGTTTCGGGGTCATACACTGAAGCTTTCTTT	CASSVVSGSYTEAFF	few	TRBJ1-1	.	TRBV9
TGTGCCAGCAGTTTCTTGGGACAAAGTACTAGCACAGATACGCAGTATTTT	CASSFLGQSTSTDTQYF	.	TRBJ2-3	.	TRBV27
TGTGCCAGCAGCTTAAGAGGGCCAGCGAACACCGGGGAGCTGTTTTTT	CASSLRGPANTGELFF	.	TRBJ2-2	.	TRBV11-1
TGTGCCAGCAGACGGTTTAATGAAAAACTGTTTTTT	CASRRFNEKLFF	.	TRBJ1-4	.	TRBV25-1
TGTGCCAGCAGCTTGGATTTCTTTGTAGCGGGTAATACAGATACGCAGTATTTT	CASSLDFFVAGNTDTQYF	.	TRBJ2-3	TRBD2	TRBV5-4
TGCGCCAGCAGCTTGGGGCAGGGTGGCAATCAGCCCCAGCATTTT	CASSLGQGGNQPQHF	.	TRBJ1-5	.	TRBV5-1
TGTGCCAGCAGGATTGGCGGGGTGGAAAGGACCCAGTACTTC	CASRIGGVERTQYF	.	TRBJ2-5	.	TRBV6-5
TGTGCCAGCAGTGTTCCGGGACAGGGCAACACTGAAGCTTTCTTT	CASSVPGQGNTEAFF	.	TRBJ1-1	TRBD1	TRBV27
TGTGCCACCAGCAGTCCCCGAGGTCGGGAGAACACTGAAGCTTTCTTT	CATSSPRGRENTEAFF	.	TRBJ1-1	.	TRBV15
TGTGCCAGCAGCCCTGGACAGGGAGGGGATGAAAAACTGTTTTTT	CASSPGQGGDEKLFF	.	TRBJ1-4	TRBD1	TRBV9
TGTGCCAGCAGGAAAGGACAGGGGGCCACAGATACGCAGTATTTT	CASRKGQGATDTQYF	few	TRBJ2-3	TRBD1	TRBV6-5
TGTGCCAGCAGGGCCACAGGGACAGGGGATGAAAAACTGTTTTTT	CASRATGTGDEKLFF	.	TRBJ1-4	TRBD1	TRBV6-5
TGTGCCAGTAGACCCGTAGATGACTATAATTCACCCCTCCACTTT	CASRPVDDYNSPLHF	.	TRBJ1-6	.	TRBV19
TGTGCCAGCAGCCAATTAGCGGGGAGCTACAATGAGCAGTTCTTC	CASSQLAGSYNEQFF	.	TRBJ2-1	TRBD2	TRBV5-5
TGTGCCAGCAGCCAAGATAGCGGGAGGGCAGAAGAGCAGTACTTC	CASSQDSGRAEEQYF	.	TRBJ2-7	TRBD2	TRBV4-2